The clone carrying this T cell receptor beta chain was detected a few times. Its specificity is not known. CDR3 length equals 14 residues. The ends lost 7 bases at V and 7 bases at J; junction bases unmatched: 7. This entry is derived from a study of response to subunit inactivated influenza vaccine. Findings and limits, study-wide: Authors suggested seasonal influenza vaccinations each recruit few new T cells.

Using its own MiXCR run on the RT-PCR reads, TCRdb lists one record per CDR3 protein. Among a few hundred thousand distinct CDR3 sequences listed, less than 15% were seen once. The sample consisted of PBMCs from blood, taken 12 days after vaccination. The sequence was obtained from a man in his forties or fifties who received an inactivated influenza vaccine. The rearrangement joins TRBV12-3 or TRBV12-4 to TRBJ1-4; 9 nucleotides match TRBD1. DNA for the CDR3: TGTGCCAGCACCCGACAGGGGGAGGGTGAAAAACTGTTTTTT. Protein: CASTRQGEGEKLFF.